This is a list of T cell receptor beta chains from one sample in a study of cytomegalovirus exposure and HLA in healthy donors. Sequenced by immunoSEQ multiplex PCR; TCRdb stores in-frame clones only, minus some. Of 90,000 to 130,000 clones listed, approximately 89% are singletons. The sequenced material came from PBMCs. Receptors originate from a woman between 18 and 30 years old in good health and CMV-seronegative. CDR3s include the opening cysteine and the closing phenylalanine or tryptophan. Fields, in order: D gene, J gene, clone size, V gene, CDR3 protein, CDR3 DNA. A D gene is named only where the DNA matches it firmly. The size of a clone is reported for some rows only, either as once, few or many, or as a class for expanded clones.

D gene: NA; J gene: TRBJ2-1; clone size: few; V gene: TRBV27; CDR3 protein: CASSSSPSSYNEQFF; CDR3 DNA: TGTGCCAGCAGTTCTAGCCCTAGCTCCTACAATGAGCAGTTCTTC
D gene: NA; J gene: TRBJ2-7; clone size: NA; V gene: TRBV30; CDR3 protein: CAWSRRQLYEQYF; CDR3 DNA: TGTGCCTGGAGTAGGAGACAGCTCTACGAGCAGTACTTC
D gene: NA; J gene: TRBJ2-7; clone size: NA; V gene: TRBV27; CDR3 protein: CASGPVSYEQYF; CDR3 DNA: TGTGCCAGCGGTCCGGTCTCCTACGAGCAGTACTTC
D gene: NA; J gene: TRBJ2-1; clone size: NA; V gene: TRBV9; CDR3 protein: CASSAFTGTLYNEQFF; CDR3 DNA: TGTGCCAGCAGCGCCTTTACCGGGACACTATACAATGAGCAGTTCTTC
D gene: TRBD1; J gene: TRBJ1-6; clone size: NA; V gene: TRBV28; CDR3 protein: CASSFSDRSGSPLHF; CDR3 DNA: TGTGCCAGCAGTTTTTCGGACAGGTCAGGTTCACCCCTCCACTTT
D gene: NA; J gene: TRBJ2-3; clone size: NA; V gene: TRBV5-1; CDR3 protein: CASSEQTGIDTQYF; CDR3 DNA: TGCGCCAGCAGCGAACAAACAGGGATAGATACGCAGTATTTT
D gene: NA; J gene: TRBJ1-6; clone size: NA; V gene: TRBV9; CDR3 protein: CASSPDSGRDYYNSPLHF; CDR3 DNA: TGTGCCAGCAGCCCGGATTCGGGGAGGGACTACTATAATTCACCCCTCCACTTT
D gene: TRBD2; J gene: TRBJ2-1; clone size: NA; V gene: TRBV6-5; CDR3 protein: CASRQGLAGEQGQFF; CDR3 DNA: TGTGCCAGCAGACAAGGACTAGCGGGGGAGCAAGGGCAGTTCTTC
D gene: TRBD1; J gene: TRBJ1-5; clone size: NA; V gene: TRBV30; CDR3 protein: CAWSVRGGQPQHF; CDR3 DNA: TGTGCCTGGAGTGTACGAGGGGGCCAGCCCCAGCATTTT
D gene: NA; J gene: TRBJ1-2; clone size: once; V gene: TRBV30; CDR3 protein: CAFQDPRGYTF; CDR3 DNA: TGTGCCTTTCAAGACCCCAGGGGCTACACCTTC
D gene: TRBD2; J gene: TRBJ2-7; clone size: NA; V gene: TRBV19; CDR3 protein: CASSIRDYTYEQYF; CDR3 DNA: TGTGCCAGTAGTATCCGGGACTACACCTACGAGCAGTACTTC
D gene: TRBD2; J gene: TRBJ2-3; clone size: NA; V gene: TRBV5-1; CDR3 protein: CASSSQAGRGDTQYF; CDR3 DNA: TGCGCCAGCAGCTCCCAAGCGGGACGGGGAGATACGCAGTATTTT
D gene: TRBD1; J gene: TRBJ1-6; clone size: NA; V gene: TRBV9; CDR3 protein: CASSALDRVGSPLHF; CDR3 DNA: TGTGCCAGCAGCGCATTGGACAGGGTAGGGTCACCCCTCCACTTT
D gene: NA; J gene: TRBJ1-2; clone size: NA; V gene: TRBV28; CDR3 protein: CASSNPEGFGYTF; CDR3 DNA: TGTGCCAGCAGCAACCCTGAGGGTTTCGGCTACACCTTC
D gene: NA; J gene: TRBJ2-3; clone size: NA; V gene: TRBV7-2; CDR3 protein: CASSLGLGGTDTQYF; CDR3 DNA: TGTGCCAGCAGCTTAGGCCTAGGAGGCACAGATACGCAGTATTTT
D gene: NA; J gene: TRBJ1-3; clone size: NA; V gene: TRBV6-1; CDR3 protein: CASSEAPSSGNTIYF; CDR3 DNA: TGTGCCAGCAGTGAGGCCCCCAGCTCTGGAAACACCATATATTTT
D gene: NA; J gene: TRBJ1-5; clone size: once; V gene: TRBV30; CDR3 protein: CAWSVPGLSTNQPQHF; CDR3 DNA: TGTGCCTGGAGTGTCCCGGGACTAAGTACCAATCAGCCCCAGCATTTT
D gene: TRBD1; J gene: TRBJ1-2; clone size: NA; V gene: TRBV2; CDR3 protein: CASRIGQGESGYTF; CDR3 DNA: TGTGCCAGCAGGATTGGGCAGGGGGAGTCTGGCTACACCTTC
D gene: TRBD2; J gene: TRBJ2-7; clone size: NA; V gene: TRBV13; CDR3 protein: CASSTRSGLAGGPRSYEQYF; CDR3 DNA: TGTGCCAGCAGCACCCGTTCGGGACTAGCGGGAGGGCCACGCTCCTACGAGCAGTACTTC
D gene: NA; J gene: TRBJ1-4; clone size: NA; V gene: TRBV4-1; CDR3 protein: CASSQDRLGHPLFF; CDR3 DNA: TGCGCCAGCAGCCAAGATCGCTTGGGGCACCCCCTGTTTTTT
D gene: NA; J gene: TRBJ2-5; clone size: NA; V gene: TRBV19; CDR3 protein: CASSGATVQRETQYF; CDR3 DNA: TGTGCCAGTAGTGGGGCAACCGTCCAGAGAGAGACCCAGTACTTC
D gene: NA; J gene: TRBJ1-3; clone size: NA; V gene: TRBV4-1; CDR3 protein: CASSQDRVSGNTIYF; CDR3 DNA: TGCGCCAGCAGCCAAGACAGGGTCTCTGGAAACACCATATATTTT
D gene: TRBD1; J gene: TRBJ2-1; clone size: NA; V gene: TRBV7-2; CDR3 protein: CASSISQGAVGNEQFF; CDR3 DNA: TGTGCCAGCAGCATATCCCAGGGGGCAGTTGGCAATGAGCAGTTCTTC
D gene: TRBD1; J gene: TRBJ2-3; clone size: NA; V gene: TRBV5-1; CDR3 protein: CASSLPGTGVGTDTQYF; CDR3 DNA: TGCGCCAGCAGTCTGCCCGGGACAGGGGTGGGGACAGATACGCAGTATTTT
D gene: NA; J gene: TRBJ1-1; clone size: NA; V gene: TRBV19; CDR3 protein: CASNRWNTEAFF; CDR3 DNA: TGTGCCAGTAACCGGTGGAACACTGAAGCTTTCTTT
D gene: TRBD2; J gene: TRBJ2-3; clone size: NA; V gene: TRBV5-1; CDR3 protein: CASSLARGSGTTDTQYF; CDR3 DNA: TGCGCCAGCAGCTTGGCCAGGGGTAGCGGGACTACAGATACGCAGTATTTT
D gene: NA; J gene: TRBJ1-1; clone size: few; V gene: TRBV18; CDR3 protein: CASSPLGGPGTEAFF; CDR3 DNA: TGTGCCAGCTCACCACTCGGGGGTCCGGGAACTGAAGCTTTCTTT
D gene: NA; J gene: TRBJ2-7; clone size: NA; V gene: TRBV11-2; CDR3 protein: CASSLLTGTYEQYF; CDR3 DNA: TGTGCCAGCAGCTTATTAACAGGGACCTACGAGCAGTACTTC
D gene: TRBD1; J gene: TRBJ2-5; clone size: NA; V gene: TRBV30; CDR3 protein: CAWSRGQGAETQYF; CDR3 DNA: TGTGCCTGGAGTCGGGGACAGGGTGCGGAGACCCAGTACTTC
D gene: NA; J gene: TRBJ1-3; clone size: NA; V gene: TRBV7-2; CDR3 protein: CASSLDSPSGNTIYF; CDR3 DNA: TGTGCCAGCAGCTTAGACAGCCCCTCTGGAAACACCATATATTTT
D gene: TRBD1; J gene: TRBJ1-2; clone size: NA; V gene: TRBV5-4; CDR3 protein: CASSDPPGGSYGYTF; CDR3 DNA: TGTGCCAGCAGCGACCCCCCAGGGGGCTCCTATGGCTACACCTTC
D gene: TRBD1; J gene: TRBJ1-2; clone size: NA; V gene: TRBV30; CDR3 protein: CAWSDSGQGRNYGYTF; CDR3 DNA: TGTGCCTGGAGCGATTCCGGACAGGGCCGAAACTATGGCTACACCTTC
D gene: NA; J gene: TRBJ1-2; clone size: NA; V gene: TRBV7-9; CDR3 protein: CASSLDRNTNYGYTF; CDR3 DNA: TGTGCCAGCAGCTTAGACAGGAATACTAACTATGGCTACACCTTC
D gene: TRBD2; J gene: TRBJ2-2; clone size: few; V gene: TRBV2; CDR3 protein: CASSWTSGRGELFF; CDR3 DNA: TGTGCCAGCAGTTGGACTAGCGGCCGGGGGGAGCTGTTTTTT
D gene: NA; J gene: TRBJ1-2; clone size: NA; V gene: TRBV28; CDR3 protein: CASSLTGGSRGYTF; CDR3 DNA: TGTGCCAGCAGTTTAACCGGAGGGTCTCGCGGCTACACCTTC
D gene: TRBD2; J gene: TRBJ2-4; clone size: NA; V gene: TRBV5-1; CDR3 protein: CASSLVSGIAKNIQYF; CDR3 DNA: TGCGCCAGCAGCTTGGTTAGCGGGATAGCCAAAAACATTCAGTACTTC
D gene: NA; J gene: TRBJ2-1; clone size: NA; V gene: TRBV10-3; CDR3 protein: CATAQAGGLEQFF; CDR3 DNA: TGTGCCACCGCCCAGGCTGGGGGGTTAGAGCAGTTCTTC
D gene: TRBD1; J gene: TRBJ1-1; clone size: few; V gene: TRBV11-3; CDR3 protein: CASGQGADTEAFF; CDR3 DNA: TGTGCCAGCGGACAGGGGGCGGACACTGAAGCTTTCTTT
D gene: NA; J gene: TRBJ1-1; clone size: NA; V gene: TRBV18; CDR3 protein: CASSPANTGNTEAFF; CDR3 DNA: TGTGCCAGCTCACCGGCAAATACAGGCAACACTGAAGCTTTCTTT
D gene: NA; J gene: TRBJ2-7; clone size: once; V gene: TRBV5-1; CDR3 protein: CASSLVSALRYEQYF; CDR3 DNA: TGCGCCAGCAGCTTGGTTTCGGCTTTGAGGTACGAGCAGTACTTC